A single sample is the source of the 15 T cell receptor beta chains below, sequenced in a study of CD8+ T cells in alopecia areata. TCR sequencing used cDNA made by reverse transcription of extracted RNA. TCRdb keeps only in-frame clones here, not all; method: immunoSEQ multiplex PCR. The table records approximately 280,000 clones, 55% to 75% of them present only once. Treatment specified: oral pan-JAK inhibitor, 5-10 mg twice daily. Sequencing was performed on CD4+ T cells sorted from blood, taken at week 24, from a patient treated with tofacitinib. The receptors here all came from a human donor with alopecia areata.

The chain combines TRBV5-1 with TRBJ2-6, with D perhaps matching TRBD1 (6 bases). Germline values: CDR1 SGHRS, CDR2 YFSETQ. With 4 bases removed from V and 0 bases from J, the gap between germline ends came to 8 bases. The CDR3 sequence is 15 residues long. The CDR3 DNA reads TGCGCCAGCAGCATACAGGGCTCTGGGGCCAACGTCCTGACTTTC. This translates into CASSIQGSGANVLTF.

V gene TRBV2 combines with J gene TRBJ2-5, with D unresolved. There are 12 residues in the CDR3. Trimming shortened V by 4 bases and J by 5 bases, and 8 bases separated the two germline ends. Germline-derived CDR1 and CDR2 are SNHLY and FYNNEI. As DNA, the CDR3 is TGTGCCAGCAGTGGGATCCGGGAGACCCAGTACTTC. Translation: CASSGIRETQYF. The complete variable domain, with remaining parts taken from reference TRBV2 and TRBJ2-5, reads EPEVTQTPSHQVTQMGQEVILRCVPISNHLYFYWYRQILGQKVEFLVSFYNNEISEKSEIFDDQFSVERPDGSNFTLKIRSTKLEDSAMYFCASSGIRETQYFGPGTRLLVL.

The rearrangement uses TRBV6-5 and TRBJ1-3, with D hard to call. CDR1 is MNHEY and CDR2 is SVGAGI in the germline V gene. This CDR3 has 14 amino acids. The V gene lost 6 bases and the J gene lost 2 bases, with 11 bases spanning the gap. This chain's CDR3 is CASSPGLTGNTIYF. The CDR3 bases are TGTGCCAGCAGCCCCGGATTAACTGGAAACACCATATATTTT.

The CDR3 DNA follows: TGCGCCAGCAGCCAAGGGGACAGGGGGGGTGGGCCCCAGCATTTT. It codes for CASSQGDRGGGPQHF. The V and J genes are TRBV4-1 and TRBJ1-5, with 11 bases that match TRBD1. CDR1 and CDR2 (germline): MGHRA, YSYEKL. V dropped 1 base and J dropped 9; count of bases not matched to a gene: 5. The CDR3 length is 15 residues.

V gene TRBV7-6 combines with J gene TRBJ1-1; D unresolved. Between the trimmed V and J ends, which lost 1 base and 1 base, there was a span of 4 bases. Germline CDR1 SGHVS, CDR2 FNYEAQ. This CDR3 has 13 residues. CDR3 in amino acids: CASSLGRNTEAFF. CDR3 DNA: TGTGCCAGCAGCTTAGGGAGGAACACTGAAGCTTTCTTT.

This clone has just a few counts. The junction differs from germline at one of its ends, possibly a read error. The gene calls are TRBV29-1 and TRBJ2-2, with a weak D call TRBD2 (5 bases). The CDR3 totals 12 residues. CDR1 SQVTM and CDR2 ANQGSEA come from the germline V gene. The CDR3 bases are TGCAGCGTTGTTCAGAGGGCCGGGAAGCTGTTTTTT. Its protein is CSVVQRAGKLFF.

The sample holds a few counts of this clone. V is TRBV7-2 and J is TRBJ2-5; TRBD2 aligns across 8 bases. Germline CDR1 is SGHTA and CDR2 is FQGNSA. Trimming removed 0 bases from V and 2 bases from J; junction bases left unmatched: 5. The CDR3 loop spans 16 amino acids. CDR3 region: CASSLARSSGQETQYF. The CDR3 nucleotides are TGTGCCAGCAGCTTAGCGCGGTCTAGCGGGCAAGAGACCCAGTACTTC.

The chain uses TRBV4-1 and TRBJ1-4; D gene ambiguous. The CDR3 covers 13 residues. V was cut by 5 bases and J by 5 bases, with 9 bases left in between. Germline CDR1 is MGHRA and CDR2 is YSYEKL. The CDR3 nucleotides read TGCGCCAGCAGCAAAGGCATCAATGAAAAACTGTTTTTT. It specifies CASSKGINEKLFF.

This clone turned up a few times. The genes are TRBV27 and TRBJ2-3; a possible D gene is TRBD1 (7 bases). The CDR3 totals 16 residues. The V gene lost 5 bases and the J gene lost 3 bases, with 18 bases spanning the gap. Germline CDR1 MNHEY, CDR2 SMNVEV (reference sequence). CDR3 nucleotides: TGTGCCAGCAGTACTTTCCGACAGGGAGGAACAGATACGCAGTATTTT. It encodes CASSTFRQGGTDTQYF.

CDR3 residues: CAWSGASGGHNEQFF. DNA for the CDR3: TGTGCCTGGAGTGGAGCTAGCGGGGGGCACAATGAGCAGTTCTTC. J is TRBJ2-1 and V is TRBV30, with 11 bases that match TRBD2. Trimming cost V 1 base and J 5 bases; bases outside gene matches: 4. This CDR3 contains 15 residues. Germline V CDR1 and CDR2: GTSNPN, SVGIG (reference sequence).

V is TRBV6-1 and J is TRBJ1-5; TRBD1 matches 9 bases. V trimming: 2 bases; J trimming: 7 bases; junction bases outside the gene matches: 9. Germline V gives CDR1 MNHNS, CDR2 SASEGT. The CDR3 covers 16 residues. The CDR3 reads CASSERPPGQGQPQHF. CDR3 coding DNA: TGTGCCAGCAGTGAACGGCCCCCGGGACAGGGACAGCCCCAGCATTTT.

This clone was picked up a small number of times. The rearrangement joins TRBV29-1 to TRBJ2-7, with no clear D. CDR3 length: 22 amino acids. V shed 7 bases and J shed 0 bases, with 40 bases lying between them. Per germline, CDR1 SQVTM and CDR2 ANQGSEA. The CDR3 loop reads CSAALSKGMSTWRHQSSYEQYF. The CDR3 DNA reads as TGCAGCGCGGCTCTTTCCAAAGGAATGTCTACTTGGAGACACCAGAGCTCCTACGAGCAGTACTTC.

The chain joins TRBV5-6 to TRBJ1-5, with D unresolved. The CDR3 covers 16 residues. Trimming took off 0 bases at V and 3 bases at J, with 13 bases between the two ends. Germline-derived CDR1 and CDR2 are SGHDT and YYEEEE. CDR3 amino acids: CASSLALGQLNQPQHF. The CDR3 nucleotides are TGTGCCAGCAGCTTGGCCCTAGGGCAGCTCAATCAGCCCCAGCATTTT.

This clone was detected a few times. The rearrangement uses TRBV29-1 and TRBJ2-1; 10 bases line up with TRBD1. Looked up from germline, CDR1 is SQVTM and CDR2 is ANQGSEA. The CDR3 length is 15 residues. After removal of 6 bases from V and 4 bases from J, the junction contained 9 bases not matched to a gene. The CDR3 region is CSVAPGQGPYNEQFF. DNA of the CDR3: TGCAGCGTCGCCCCGGGACAGGGGCCATACAATGAGCAGTTCTTC.

This clone occurred a few times. This sequence joins TRBV2 and TRBJ2-3; D is unclear. CDR3 length equals 15 residues. Germline V gene sequence: CDR1 SNHLY, CDR2 FYNNEI. Trimming pared 1 base from V and 3 bases from J, leaving 11 bases between. This CDR3 reads CASSEVGLGTDTQYF. Written as DNA, the CDR3 is TGTGCCAGCAGTGAAGTCGGTCTAGGTACAGATACGCAGTATTTT.